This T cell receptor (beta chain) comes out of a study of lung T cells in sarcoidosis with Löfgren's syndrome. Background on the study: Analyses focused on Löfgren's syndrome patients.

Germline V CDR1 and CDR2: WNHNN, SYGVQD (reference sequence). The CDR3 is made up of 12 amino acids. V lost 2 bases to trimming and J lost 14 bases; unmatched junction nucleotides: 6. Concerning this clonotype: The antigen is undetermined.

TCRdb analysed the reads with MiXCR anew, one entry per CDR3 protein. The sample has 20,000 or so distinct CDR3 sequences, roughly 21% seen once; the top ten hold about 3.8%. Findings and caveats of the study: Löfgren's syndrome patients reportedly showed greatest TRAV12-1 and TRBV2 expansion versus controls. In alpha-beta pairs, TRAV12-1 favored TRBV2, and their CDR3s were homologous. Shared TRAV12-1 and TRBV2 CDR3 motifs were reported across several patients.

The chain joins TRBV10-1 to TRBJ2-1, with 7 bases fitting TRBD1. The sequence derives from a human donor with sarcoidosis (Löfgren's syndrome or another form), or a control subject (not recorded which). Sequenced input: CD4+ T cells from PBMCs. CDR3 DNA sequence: TGCGCCAGCAGTGAGAAGGAAGGACAGGAGTTCTTC. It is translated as CASSEKEGQEFF.